This T cell receptor (beta chain) originates from a study of T-cell reconstitution after alpha-beta-depleted transplantation in children. The table lists this clonotype with many counts. CDR3 size: 18 residues. V shed 4 bases and J 4 bases; nucleotides not matched to a gene: 9. CDR1 is MGHRA, CDR2 YSYEKL, per germline. As it was prepared, the TCRbeta library received unique molecular identifiers. TCRdb re-called the PCR reads with MiXCR, one entry per CDR3 protein. The sample consists of about 230,000 distinct CDR3 sequences, about 12% of them appearing once. This TCR was sampled from a human donor who donated a stem cell graft to a child with acute lymphoblastic leukemia. This specimen consisted of PBMCs from the stem cell graft donor, obtained from the stem cell graft. The chain carries TRBV4-1 and TRBJ2-6; 11 nucleotides match TRBD1. Written as DNA, the CDR3 is TGCGCCAGCAGCCTTAGGGGGACAGGGGGTACCGGGGCCAACGTCCTGACTTTC. Translated: CASSLRGTGGTGANVLTF.